Sequencing of this TCR beta chain was carried out in a study of beta chain features in type 1 diabetes. The isolated RNA, all of it, was reverse transcribed, so expressed TCRB transcripts were what got sequenced. TCRdb's table, derived via immunoSEQ multiplex PCR, lists solely in-frame clones and lacks some. The sample holds roughly 610,000 clones, 15% to 19% seen once. There are 16 residues in the CDR3. V gave up 6 bases and J gave up 2 bases, with 18 bases separating them. CDR1 and CDR2 (germline): LNHDA, SQIVND (reference sequence). This clone was picked up a small number of times. This sequence originates from a man younger than 35 in good health. The material sequenced was naive CD4+ T cells from blood. The chain employs TRBV19 and TRBJ2-3; D not resolved. This CDR3 is CASRAARESITDTQYF. CDR3 nucleotides: TGTGCCAGTAGGGCCGCTAGGGAAAGTATCACAGATACGCAGTATTTT.